A single T cell receptor (beta chain) is shown here with its context. This sample was included in a study of blood T cell repertoires in COVID-19. The CDR3 is 16 residues long. Trimming removed 0 bases from V and 6 bases from J; junction bases left unmatched: 5. CDR1 is SGHRS, CDR2 YFSETQ, per germline. How the authors handled the data: Amplification with reference gene primers provided the estimates of nucleated cell counts. Libraries were prepared by immunoSEQ multiplex PCR; TCRdb keeps only in-frame clonotypes and omits some of them. The V and J calls and clone size were taken over from that table, and D and trimming were inferred from the DNA. Of about 310,000 clones in the sample, around 86% were seen once.

Sequenced: peripheral blood. The source of this sequence is a man aged 50 or older with active or convalescent COVID-19. The chain links TRBV5-1 to TRBJ2-1; 11 bases match TRBD1. The CDR3 DNA sequence: TGCGCCAGCAGCTTGGCAGGACAGGGGGCTCGCAATGAGCAGTTCTTC. Translated, it gives CASSLAGQGARNEQFF.